The rows below give T cell receptor beta chains drawn from one sample of a study of T cell repertoires in cytomegalovirus infection. Each CDR3 protein is one row after TCRdb ran MiXCR on the reads. The data show 550,000 to 850,000 distinct CDR3 sequences, around 30% seen once. Their recognized antigens are unknown. The material was cultured PBMCs, obtained from culture after CMV antigen stimulation. The source of these receptors is a human donor in good health (CMV status not recorded). Some clones in this sample may be carry-over from other donors' samples. CDR3s include the opening cysteine and the closing phenylalanine or tryptophan. Each record gives: J gene, D gene, V gene, CDR3 protein, CDR3 DNA. The D gene is left open where the match is weak.

>TRBJ2-1|-|TRBV7-2
CASSLEDTRTYNEQFF
TGTGCCAGCAGCCTAGAGGACACCCGGACATATAATGAGCAGTTCTTC
>TRBJ2-1|TRBD2|TRBV15
CATSRGRLAGASYNEQFF
TGTGCCACCAGCAGAGGTCGACTAGCGGGGGCCTCCTACAATGAGCAGTTCTTC
>TRBJ2-1|TRBD2|TRBV27
CASSVAERERGEQFF
TGTGCCAGCAGTGTTGCCGAGCGGGAGCGCGGTGAGCAGTTCTTC
>TRBJ1-2|-|TRBV12-3/TRBV12-4
CASSLIGSSGYTF
TGTGCCAGCAGTTTAATCGGCAGTTCAGGCTACACCTTC
>TRBJ2-1|TRBD1|TRBV29-1
CSVETGGYNEQFF
TGCAGCGTTGAAACAGGGGGGTACAATGAGCAGTTCTTC
>TRBJ1-2|-|TRBV4-1
CASSRGPSNYGYTF
TGCGCCAGCAGCCGAGGACCGAGTAACTATGGCTACACCTTC
>TRBJ2-1|-|TRBV7-2
CASSFQLEVSVHNEQFF
TGTGCCAGCAGCTTCCAACTCGAGGTCTCGGTCCACAATGAGCAGTTCTTC
>TRBJ1-2|TRBD1|TRBV19
CASSSSGTGGNYGYTF
TGTGCCAGTAGTTCCTCCGGGACAGGGGGTAACTATGGCTACACCTTC
>TRBJ1-1|-|TRBV20-1
CSAVVGAENTEAFF
TGCAGTGCTGTCGTGGGGGCAGAGAACACTGAAGCTTTCTTT
>TRBJ2-7|-|TRBV27
CATMSLGIYEQYF
TGTGCCACCATGTCGCTAGGGATTTACGAGCAGTACTTC
>TRBJ2-3|-|TRBV9
CASSVAGPISTDTQYF
TGTGCCAGCAGCGTAGCTGGACCAATTAGCACAGATACGCAGTATTTT
>TRBJ2-5|-|TRBV6-2/TRBV6-3
CASSHDWTGRQETQYF
TGTGCCAGCAGCCACGACTGGACCGGCCGACAAGAGACCCAGTACTTC